The next 14 T cell receptor beta chains were all read from a single sample in a study of metastatic and nonmetastatic thyroid tumors. From the PCR reads, TCRdb re-called clones with MiXCR. The table includes under 20,000 clones, 34% detected once. Patients were all untreated before their thyroid surgery. The sequenced material came from tumor tissue. All receptors come from a male donor with papillary thyroid cancer or a benign thyroid nodule (not recorded which). Some clones in this sample may be carry-over from other donors' samples.

The chain is built from TRBV28 and TRBJ2-7; TRBD2 matches 8 bases. Trimming removed 7 bases from V and 4 bases from J; junction bases left unmatched: 15. Germline CDR1 is MDHEN and CDR2 is SYDVKM. The CDR3 consists of 16 residues. The CDR3 loop is CASISGSSGISYEQYF. In DNA, the CDR3 is TGTGCCAGCATTTCGGGTAGTAGCGGGATCTCATACGAGCAGTACTTC.

Notes on this clone: Germline is not matched at one junction end, which may reflect a read error. The genes are TRBV20-1 and TRBJ2-7, with D perhaps being TRBD1 or TRBD2 (5 bases each). The CDR3 totals 14 residues. Germline V gene data show CDR1 as DFQATT and CDR2 as SNEGSKA (reference sequence). The CDR3 loop reads CSVRDRASWGDQYF. CDR3 DNA: TGCAGTGTTAGAGATCGGGCTAGCTGGGGCGATCAGTACTTC.

The gene calls are TRBV5-1 and TRBJ2-5, with 7 bases matching TRBD2. CDR3 length: 16 residues. Germline CDR1 is SGHRS and CDR2 is YFSETQ. V shed 4 bases, J shed 5 bases, and the junction held 14 bases outside the gene matches. CDR3 DNA sequence: TGCGCCAGCAGCCTTGTTCCGGCGGGAGTGCTGGAGACCCAGTACTTC. It yields the protein CASSLVPAGVLETQYF.

This clone appeared a few times. The CDR3 carries no conserved terminal phenylalanine or tryptophan, so it likely arises from a read error. V and J are TRBV28 and TRBJ2-7; D unresolved. The CDR3 is 11 amino acids. CDR1 MDHEN and CDR2 SYDVKM come from the germline V gene. Trimming removed 3 bases from V and 7 bases from J, with 7 bases in between. The CDR3 DNA is TGTGCCAGCAGTTTTCGTAGAGAGCAGTACCTC. Encoded protein: CASSFRREQYL.

This clone was detected ten times or more. The chain recombines TRBV30 with TRBJ1-1; possible D gene TRBD1, 5 bases. Germline V gene sequence: CDR1 GTSNPN, CDR2 SVGIG (reference sequence). The CDR3 spans 14 residues. V was cut by 2 bases and J by 2 bases, with 12 bases left in between. The CDR3 DNA follows: TGTGCCTGGAGTACGGGGGGGACCAACACTGAAGCTTTCTTT. This encodes CAWSTGGTNTEAFF. Variable domain in full (rest from reference TRBV30 and TRBJ1-1): SQTIHQWPATLVQPVGSPLSLECTVEGTSNPNLYWYRQAAGRGLQLLFYSVGIGQISSEVPQNLSASRPQDRQFILSSKKLLLSDSGFYLCAWSTGGTNTEAFFGQGTRLTVV.

V gene TRBV18 combines with J gene TRBJ2-7; TRBD1 matches at 8 bases. The V gene end was trimmed by 1 base and the J gene end by 4 bases; junction bases not matched to a gene: 9. CDR1 and CDR2 (germline): KGHSH, LQKENI. This CDR3 is built from 16 residues. The CDR3 DNA is TGTGCCAGCTCACCACAACCTCCGAGACAGGGGTACGAGCAGTACTTC. This translates into CASSPQPPRQGYEQYF.

The chain combines TRBV3-1 with TRBJ2-7; D is possibly TRBD2 (7 bases). The CDR3 length is 13 residues. V was clipped by 5 bases and J by 5 bases, with 13 bases between them. CDR1 LGHDT and CDR2 YNNKEL come from the germline V gene (reference sequence). For the CDR3, the DNA is TGTGCCAGCAGCGGCTCGGGGGGCAACGAGCAGTACTTC. Amino acids: CASSGSGGNEQYF.

This rearrangement joins TRBV7-8 to TRBJ2-7; D might be TRBD1 (6 bases). CDR1 and CDR2 (germline): SGHVS, FQNEAQ. V dropped 5 bases and J dropped 12 bases, with 14 bases sitting between them. The CDR3 is 11 amino acids. CDR3 in amino acids: CASSPPGVLYF. CDR3 DNA sequence: TGTGCCAGCAGCCCCCCAGGGGTGCTGTACTTC. The whole variable domain, remainder taken from reference TRBV7-8 and TRBJ2-7, is GAGVSQSPRYKVAKRGQDVALRCDPISGHVSLFWYQQALGQGPEFLTYFQNEAQLDKSGLPSDRFFAERPEGSVSTLKIQRTQQEDSAVYLCASSPPGVLYFGPGTRLTVT.

In its sample, this clone ranks as medium-sized. This chain connects TRBV11-2 to TRBJ2-2; 8 nucleotides agree with TRBD1. Germline lookup yields CDR1 SGHAT and CDR2 FQNNGV. This CDR3 has 15 residues. V shed 1 base and J 7 bases; nucleotides not matched to a gene: 5. CDR3 DNA: TGTGCCAGCAGCTTAGGGACAGGGACTTACGGGGAGCTGTTTTTT. Protein sequence: CASSLGTGTYGELFF.

With regard to this clone: Given the absence of the conserved phenylalanine or tryptophan at the CDR3 end, a read error is likely. The DNA is omitted, as the CDR3 cannot be located on it reliably, and the CDR3 follows TCRdb's listing. J is TRBJ2-7 and V is TRBV20-1. The CDR3 length equals 9 residues, ends included. The V gene's germline CDR1 is DFQATT and CDR2 SNEGSKA (reference sequence). CDR3 protein: CSAPTTGHS.

This clone occurred a few times. V gene TRBV24-1 combines with J gene TRBJ2-7, with a possible D match to TRBD2 (6 bases). The V end was cut by 8 bases, the J end by 1 base, with 17 bases between. The CDR3 spans 15 residues. From germline, CDR1 is KGHDR and CDR2 SFDVKD. The CDR3 sequence is CATTDSGSRSYEQYF. The CDR3 DNA sequence: TGTGCCACCACAGATAGCGGTAGCCGATCCTACGAGCAGTACTTC.

The chain uses TRBV5-1 and TRBJ2-2; D remains unclear. Trimming shortened V by 4 bases and J by 4 bases, and 11 bases separated the two germline ends. CDR3 length equals 14 residues. Germline CDR1 is SGHRS and CDR2 is YFSETQ. The CDR3 nucleotides are TGCGCCAGCAGCAAGGAATACTCCACCGGGGAGCTGTTTTTT. It codes for CASSKEYSTGELFF.

As DNA, the CDR3 is TGTGCCAGCAGTTTAGGGGGGGCTCTACAGCCCCAGCATTTT. Translation: CASSLGGALQPQHF. The genes are TRBV28 and TRBJ1-5; a possible D gene is TRBD1 (6 bases). This CDR3 has 14 amino acids. Trimming stripped 2 bases from V and 7 bases from J, with 12 bases between. Germline-derived CDR1 and CDR2 are MDHEN and SYDVKM.

The chain joins TRBV10-3 to TRBJ2-2, with 7 bases identical to TRBD2. CDR1 ENHRY and CDR2 SYGVKD come from the germline V gene. J lost 3 bases, V lost 8 bases, and 6 bases had no gene match. CDR3 size: 14 residues. The CDR3 is CAIRGSVDTGELFF. The DNA of the CDR3 is TGTGCCATCCGCGGGAGTGTGGACACCGGGGAGCTGTTTTTT.